These 9 T cell receptor beta chains share one sample of origin, sequenced in a study of response to subunit inactivated influenza vaccine. TCRdb re-derived calls from the RT-PCR reads in MiXCR, one entry per CDR3 protein. Among under 850,000 distinct CDR3 sequences listed, roughly 18% were seen once. Material: PBMCs from blood, obtained approximately 5 days after vaccination. The source is a man aged 50 to 59 who received an inactivated influenza vaccine.

This sequence joins TRBV4-1 and TRBJ2-1, with 10 bases identical to TRBD2. V gave up 3 bases and J gave up 7 bases; unmatched junction bases: 12. CDR1 is MGHRA and CDR2 is YSYEKL in the germline V gene. This CDR3 is 17 amino acids long. The CDR3: CASSQGLSSGRGNEQFF. CDR3 nucleotide sequence: TGCGCCAGCAGCCAGGGGTTGAGCAGCGGGAGGGGGAATGAGCAGTTCTTC.

The chain is built from TRBV19 and TRBJ2-7, with a possible D match to TRBD1 (6 bases). Trimming removed 5 bases at V and 4 bases at J, with 24 bases between. The CDR3 spans 17 residues. Per the germline V gene, CDR1 is LNHDA and CDR2 is SQIVND (reference sequence). CDR3: CASSAQDSPPGVYEQYF. The CDR3 DNA sequence: TGTGCCAGTAGTGCCCAGGACAGTCCGCCAGGGGTTTACGAGCAGTACTTC.

The rearrangement uses TRBV6-2 or TRBV6-3 and TRBJ2-1, with TRBD2 identical over 9 bases. Germline V CDR1 and CDR2: MNHEY, SVGEGT. Trimming removed 6 bases from V and 6 bases from J; junction bases left unmatched: 9. The CDR3 sequence is 15 residues long. In DNA form, the CDR3 reads TGTGCCAGCAGGTATCTAGCGGGGATAGGCAATGAGCAGTTCTTC. It translates to CASRYLAGIGNEQFF.

Many counts were recorded for this clonotype. V is TRBV12-3 or TRBV12-4 and J is TRBJ2-1, with D possibly TRBD1 on 5 matching bases. This CDR3 region has 15 residues. V was shortened by 5 bases and J by 4 bases, with 15 bases between the two germline ends. The DNA of the CDR3 is TGTGCCAGCAGTGGACACGCAGCAGAATACAATGAGCAGTTCTTC. Its translation is CASSGHAAEYNEQFF.

The CDR3 region is CASSLEQGGGNTIYF. DNA for the CDR3: TGTGCCAGCAGCTTGGAGCAGGGTGGCGGAAACACCATATATTTT. The rearrangement joins TRBV5-6 to TRBJ1-3; D may be TRBD1 (5 bases). CDR1 SGHDT and CDR2 YYEEEE come from the germline V gene. V was cut by 0 bases and J by 4 bases, with 11 bases left in between. This CDR3 contains 15 residues.

The genes are TRBV7-2 and TRBJ2-3; 7 bases fit TRBD2. The J segment lost 9 bases and the V segment lost 4 bases, leaving 13 bases of the junction unmatched. This CDR3 has 15 amino acids. Germline V gene lookup returns CDR1 SGHTA and CDR2 FQGNSA. The CDR3 is CASSSSRTRSETQYF. CDR3 sequence (DNA): TGTGCCAGCAGCTCATCTCGGACTAGGTCGGAGACGCAGTATTTT.

This clonotype was found many times. V and J are TRBV5-1 and TRBJ2-1; TRBD2 matches at 16 bases. In germline, CDR1 is SGHRS, CDR2 YFSETQ. The CDR3 sequence is 19 residues long. The trim removed 3 bases at V and 0 bases at J, leaving 6 bases unmatched. CDR3: CASSSPGLAGGSSYNEQFF. As DNA, the CDR3 is TGCGCCAGCAGCTCGCCGGGACTAGCGGGGGGGAGCTCCTACAATGAGCAGTTCTTC.

This clonotype was recorded a few times. This chain uses TRBV19 with TRBJ2-1; D might be TRBD1 (5 bases). V lost 3 bases and J lost 2, with 5 bases in between. Germline-derived CDR1 and CDR2 are LNHDA and SQIVND (reference sequence). CDR3 length equals 13 residues. CDR3 nucleotides: TGTGCCAGTAGTATGGACACCTACAATGAGCAGTTCTTC. Protein sequence: CASSMDTYNEQFF.

This clonotype showed up many times. The chain combines TRBV28 with TRBJ1-2; D might be TRBD1 (6 bases). V lost 4 bases and J 3 bases, leaving 9 bases between the germline ends. The CDR3 contains 13 residues. Germline V CDR1 and CDR2: MDHEN, SYDVKM. This CDR3 is CASSSGGDYGYTF. The CDR3 region has the DNA TGTGCCAGCAGTTCCGGGGGCGACTATGGCTACACCTTC.